These 15 T cell receptor beta chains came from one sample sequenced in a study of T cell responses to AZD1222 COVID-19 vaccine. Only in-frame clones appear in the TCRdb table, and some are missing; sequencing was by immunoSEQ multiplex PCR. This table holds 70,000 to 100,000 clones, about 90% found once. Sequenced material: peripheral blood, taken 28 days after the second AZD1222 dose. These receptors all come from an adult who received the AZD1222 COVID-19 vaccine.

This sequence joins TRBV28 and TRBJ1-5; unclear D gene. CDR3 length: 15 residues. Germline-derived CDR1 and CDR2 are MDHEN and SYDVKM. V was trimmed by 1 base and J by 0 bases, leaving 7 bases between them. CDR3 bases: TGTGCCAGCAGTTTATCCGGGGATAGCAATCAGCCCCAGCATTTT. This translates into CASSLSGDSNQPQHF. The full variable domain, in which reference TRBV28 and TRBJ1-5 provide the parts outside the CDR3, is DVKVTQSSRYLVKRTGEKVFLECVQDMDHENMFWYRQDPGLGLRLIYFSYDVKMKEKGDIPEGYSVSREKKERFSLILESASTNQTSMYLCASSLSGDSNQPQHFGDGTRLSIL.

The genes are TRBV15 and TRBJ2-1, with D perhaps matching TRBD1 (5 bases). The CDR3 length is 15 residues. Per germline, CDR1 LNHNV and CDR2 YYDKDF (reference sequence). Trimming took off 0 bases at V and 6 bases at J, with 12 bases between the two ends. The CDR3 region has the DNA TGTGCCACCAGCAGAGACAGGGCTACATTCAATGAGCAGTTCTTC. Its protein product is CATSRDRATFNEQFF.

The chain is built from TRBV2 and TRBJ1-4; no clear D. CDR1 and CDR2 (germline): SNHLY, FYNNEI. V was trimmed by 6 bases and J by 2 bases, leaving 13 bases between them. This CDR3 contains 15 residues. The CDR3 sequence: CASSRDLATNEKLFF. In DNA form, the CDR3 reads TGTGCCAGCAGCCGCGACCTTGCGACTAATGAAAAACTGTTTTTT.

This chain connects TRBV6-5 to TRBJ1-4, with 7 nucleotides matching TRBD1. CDR3 size: 15 residues. Germline values: CDR1 MNHEY, CDR2 SVGAGI. Trimming at V came to 5 bases and at J to 5 bases, leaving 8 bases not matched to a gene. This chain's CDR3 is CASSNAQGPNEKLFF. The CDR3 DNA follows: TGTGCCAGCAGTAACGCACAGGGGCCCAATGAAAAACTGTTTTTT.

The chain is built from TRBV6-5 and TRBJ1-1; D uncertain. The CDR3 consists of 13 residues. Trimming left V 7 bases short and J 5 bases short, with 14 bases between. CDR1 MNHEY and CDR2 SVGAGI come from the germline V gene. This CDR3 reads CASTTTLGTEAFF. The CDR3 DNA reads as TGTGCCAGCACCACGACCTTGGGAACTGAAGCTTTCTTT.

V usage is TRBV7-9 and J usage is TRBJ1-5; D perhaps matches TRBD1 (6 bases). The germline V gene has CDR1 SEHNR and CDR2 FQNEAQ (reference sequence). V lost 4 bases and J lost 4, with 23 bases in between. The length of the CDR3 is 18 residues. CDR3 sequence reads: CASSSGVNPGLRNQPQHF. CDR3 nucleotide sequence: TGTGCCAGCAGCTCAGGGGTAAACCCGGGATTAAGGAATCAGCCCCAGCATTTT. The variable domain in full, with the rest retrieved from reference TRBV7-9 and TRBJ1-5, is DTGVSQNPRHKITKRGQNVTFRCDPISEHNRLYWYRQTLGQGPEFLTYFQNEAQLEKSRLLSDRFSAERPKGSFSTLEIQRTEQGDSAMYLCASSSGVNPGLRNQPQHFGDGTRLSIL.

The chain joins TRBV27 to TRBJ1-1, with a tentative D call TRBD1 (5 bases). CDR1 MNHEY and CDR2 SMNVEV come from the germline V gene (reference sequence). This CDR3 is built from 12 residues. Trimming took 5 bases from V and 6 from J, leaving 10 bases between them. CDR3 DNA: TGTGCCAGCAGTCCAGGGAGGGCTGAAGCTTTCTTT. This gives the protein CASSPGRAEAFF.

The gene calls are TRBV5-8 and TRBJ1-6; TRBD1 might be the D (6 bases). This CDR3 has 13 residues. Germline CDR1 and CDR2: SGHTS and YDEGEE. Trimming took 5 bases from V and 8 from J, leaving 11 bases between them. The CDR3 spells CASRPYRDSPLHF. CDR3 bases: TGTGCCAGCAGGCCATACAGGGATTCACCCCTCCACTTT.

This chain uses TRBV6-1 with TRBJ1-1; D may be TRBD1 (5 bases). The germline V and J ends were trimmed by 3 bases and 4 bases, with 12 bases remaining between them. The CDR3 has 14 residues. Germline CDR1 and CDR2: MNHNS and SASEGT. The CDR3 coding sequence is TGTGCCAGCAGTGAGGGGCAACACTTCACTGAAGCTTTCTTT. Translating it yields CASSEGQHFTEAFF.

This clone was recorded a few times. This sequence joins TRBV3-1 (or the pseudogene TRBV3-2) and TRBJ1-1, with D possibly matching TRBD1 (5 bases). The CDR3 runs 16 residues. The ends were cut back, 1 base at V and 0 bases at J, with 12 bases in the middle. Germline V CDR1 and CDR2: LGHDT, YNNKEL (reference sequence). CDR3 DNA: TGTGCCAGCAGCCAAGCTAGGGGACGGTTGAACACTGAAGCTTTCTTT. Protein product: CASSQARGRLNTEAFF.

This chain connects TRBV6-5 to TRBJ2-2; D call uncertain. The CDR3 consists of 14 residues. Trimming removed 6 bases from V and 2 bases from J, with 10 bases in between. Germline V gene sequence: CDR1 MNHEY, CDR2 SVGAGI. The DNA for the CDR3 is TGTGCCAGCAGGAACAAGGTTAACACCGGGGAGCTGTTTTTT. Translated, it gives CASRNKVNTGELFF.

The chain employs TRBV30 and TRBJ1-2; D might be TRBD1 (5 bases). The CDR3 has 12 residues. Germline lookup yields CDR1 GTSNPN and CDR2 SVGIG (reference sequence). Trimming stripped 5 bases from V and 5 bases from J, with 12 bases between. The CDR3 spells CAWGEGEYGYTF. DNA of the CDR3: TGTGCCTGGGGCGAAGGGGAGTATGGCTACACCTTC.

The chain has TRBV4-2 and TRBJ2-7, with TRBD1 matching over 8 bases. V trimming: 1 base; J trimming: 2 bases; junction bases outside the gene matches: 4. This CDR3 spans 15 amino acids. CDR1 is LGHNA, CDR2 YNFKEQ, per germline. CDR3 loop: CASSQVTGGAYEQYF. The CDR3, as DNA: TGTGCCAGCAGCCAAGTTACAGGGGGAGCCTACGAGCAGTACTTC.

The chain combines TRBV7-9 with TRBJ1-2; D remains ambiguous. The CDR3 consists of 14 residues. The germline CDR1 and CDR2 sequences are SEHNR and FQNEAQ (reference sequence). The V end lost 1 base, the J end lost 4 bases, and 10 bases lay between the germline ends. The CDR3 DNA reads as TGTGCCAGCAGCTTAGTTGGCAGAGTCTATGGCTACACCTTC. Amino acid sequence: CASSLVGRVYGYTF. The full variable domain, rest sourced from reference TRBV7-9 and TRBJ1-2, is DTGVSQNPRHKITKRGQNVTFRCDPISEHNRLYWYRQTLGQGPEFLTYFQNEAQLEKSRLLSDRFSAERPKGSFSTLEIQRTEQGDSAMYLCASSLVGRVYGYTFGSGTRLTVV.

V gene TRBV18 combines with J gene TRBJ1-2, with TRBD1 matching 7 bases. V lost 1 base and J lost 8; bases outside the gene matches: 10. Germline V lookup: CDR1 KGHSH, CDR2 LQKENI. This CDR3 is built from 15 residues. The CDR3 loop is CASSPQGALLGGYTF. In DNA, the CDR3 is TGTGCCAGCTCACCACAGGGGGCCCTGCTTGGGGGCTACACCTTC.